Given below is one T cell receptor beta chain in context. The data were obtained in a study of early T cells in non-severe SARS-CoV-2 infection. Germline V CDR1 and CDR2: SGHKS, YYEKEE (reference sequence). This CDR3 spans 13 amino acids. V dropped 4 bases and J dropped 4 bases, with 9 bases sitting between them. In the library, individual cDNA molecules carried attached unique molecular identifiers. TCRdb called the 5' RACE reads again in MiXCR, with one record for every CDR3 protein. In the table there are 55,000 to 70,000 distinct CDR3 sequences, around an eighth of which are singletons. Sequencing input: whole blood. The chain has TRBV5-5 and TRBJ1-5; no firm D call. This receptor was obtained from an adult who was a healthcare worker with PCR-confirmed SARS-CoV-2 infection or an uninfected control (not recorded which). This CDR3 is CASSPEPNQPQHF. DNA for the CDR3: TGTGCCAGCAGCCCCGAACCAAATCAGCCCCAGCATTTT.